Below are 22 T cell receptor beta chains sequenced from a single sample in a study of vaccination effects on CD4 cells after COVID-19. Ahead of sequencing, the ViraFEST assay grew antigen-specific CD4+ T cells using viral peptide pools. CD4+ T cells were isolated after 10 days of culture. All vaccine recipients tested negative for nucleocapsid antibodies and had never contracted SARS-CoV-2 infection. No antigen has been identified for these receptors. TCRdb's table, derived via immunoSEQ multiplex PCR, lists solely in-frame clones and lacks some. The table includes about 43,000 clones, around 77% detected once. Sequences were derived from CD4+ T cells from PBMCs cultured with SARS-CoV-2 spike peptides, sampled before COVID-19 vaccination. The receptors here all came from a human donor who received a COVID-19 vaccine.

This chain links TRBV4-1 with TRBJ2-2, with a tentative D call TRBD1 (6 bases). With 1 base removed from V and 0 bases from J, the gap between germline ends came to 15 bases. Germline values: CDR1 MGHRA, CDR2 YSYEKL. CDR3 length: 18 amino acids. The CDR3 nucleotides read TGCGCCAGCAGCCAAGCTCCGACAGGTTTTGCGAACACCGGGGAGCTGTTTTTT. Translation: CASSQAPTGFANTGELFF.

The chain uses TRBV12-3 or TRBV12-4 and TRBJ1-2; D is unclear. There are 12 residues in the CDR3. V was pared by 5 bases and J by 1 base, with 5 bases between. CDR3 DNA: TGTGCCAGCAGTGACAATAACTATGGCTACACCTTC. This gives the protein CASSDNNYGYTF.

This CDR3 is CASSVGRNGANEKLFF. The CDR3 bases are TGTGCCAGCAGCGTGGGAAGGAATGGGGCTAATGAAAAACTGTTTTTT. The chain recombines TRBV9 with TRBJ1-4; D is undetermined. Germline V gene sequence: CDR1 SGDLS, CDR2 YYNGEE. The CDR3 consists of 16 residues. V lost 2 bases to trimming and J lost 3 bases, with 14 bases between them.

This sequence joins TRBV18 and TRBJ1-2; D ambiguous. Germline V CDR1 and CDR2: KGHSH, LQKENI. This CDR3 comprises 16 residues. V was trimmed by 3 bases and J by 1 base, leaving 15 bases between them. CDR3 in amino acids: CASSPSPSENNYGYTF. The CDR3 coding sequence is TGTGCCAGCTCACCTTCTCCATCCGAGAATAACTATGGCTACACCTTC. Looking up the rest from reference TRBV18 and TRBJ1-2 gives the full variable domain: NAGVMQNPRHLVRRRGQEARLRCSPMKGHSHVYWYRQLPEEGLKFMVYLQKENIIDESGMPKERFSAEFPKEGPSILRIQQVVRGDSAAYFCASSPSPSENNYGYTFGSGTRLTVV.

The gene calls are TRBV29-1 and TRBJ1-2; D remains ambiguous. The ends were cut back, 7 bases at V and 6 bases at J, with 3 bases in the middle. Germline V gives CDR1 SQVTM, CDR2 ANQGSEA. The CDR3 consists of 8 residues. The CDR3 loop reads CSGNGYTF. As DNA, the CDR3 is TGCAGCGGAAATGGCTACACCTTC.

The chain employs TRBV6-5 and TRBJ1-4, with TRBD1 identical over 8 bases. Germline V CDR1 and CDR2: MNHEY, SVGAGI. The CDR3 runs 14 residues. After removal of 7 bases from V and 7 bases from J, the junction contained 8 bases not matched to a gene. CDR3: CASIRDRGSEKLFF. In DNA, the CDR3 is TGTGCCAGCATTCGCGACAGGGGAAGTGAAAAACTGTTTTTT.

The chain links TRBV7-9 to TRBJ1-2, with D possibly TRBD1 on 5 matching bases. The CDR3 runs to 14 residues. CDR1 and CDR2 (germline): SEHNR, FQNEAQ (reference sequence). Trimming stripped 5 bases from V and 2 bases from J, with 12 bases between. The CDR3 DNA reads TGTGCCAGCAGCCCCGGGACGGAAAACTATGGCTACACCTTC. The encoded protein is CASSPGTENYGYTF. Supplemented by reference TRBV7-9 and TRBJ1-2, the full variable domain reads DTGVSQNPRHKITKRGQNVTFRCDPISEHNRLYWYRQTLGQGPEFLTYFQNEAQLEKSRLLSDRFSAERPKGSFSTLEIQRTEQGDSAMYLCASSPGTENYGYTFGSGTRLTVV.

The chain uses TRBV5-1 and TRBJ1-1, with a possible D match to TRBD1 (5 bases). The CDR3 is 15 amino acids. The V and J ends lost 3 bases and 1 base respectively, with 13 bases between them. CDR1 and CDR2 from the germline V gene are SGHRS and YFSETQ. In DNA, the CDR3 is TGCGCCAGCAGCTCCACAGGACTCCCGAACACTGAAGCTTTCTTT. Encoded protein: CASSSTGLPNTEAFF.

The genes are TRBV6-5 and TRBJ2-2; D ambiguous. Germline values: CDR1 MNHEY, CDR2 SVGAGI. The CDR3 is made up of 13 amino acids. V was cut by 9 bases and J by 6 bases, with 14 bases left in between. CDR3 nucleotides: TGTGCCAGTGCAAACCACAGAGCCGGGGAGCTGTTTTTT. This encodes CASANHRAGELFF.

The chain is built from TRBV18 and TRBJ2-7, with a possible D match to TRBD1 (6 bases). Trimming stripped 2 bases from V and 3 bases from J, with 14 bases between. The germline V gene encodes CDR1 KGHSH and CDR2 LQKENI. The CDR3 covers 15 residues. The CDR3 nucleotides are TGTGCCAGCTCACCAGGGTCAGGGGACCTCTACGAGCAGTACGTC. The encoded protein is CASSPGSGDLYEQYV.

The chain is built from TRBV5-1 and TRBJ2-2, with TRBD1 matching 9 bases. The CDR3 length is 15 residues. Germline CDR1 SGHRS, CDR2 YFSETQ. Unmatched junction bases numbered 5, after V lost 3 bases and J lost 5 bases. As DNA, the CDR3 is TGCGCCAGCAGCTACGGCGGGACAGGGACCGGGGAGCTGTTTTTT. Encoded protein: CASSYGGTGTGELFF.

This clone was picked up a small number of times. The chain carries TRBV7-9 and TRBJ1-3, with D possibly matching TRBD1 (6 bases). Germline V gene sequence: CDR1 SEHNR, CDR2 FQNEAQ (reference sequence). This CDR3 is 15 amino acids long. The ends were cut back, 4 bases at V and 2 bases at J, with 12 bases in the middle. The CDR3 loop reads CASSSPAGAGNTIYF. The DNA for the CDR3 is TGTGCCAGCAGCTCGCCGGCAGGGGCTGGAAACACCATATATTTT.

The CDR3 spells CATSDPTGTLGEKLFF. The DNA of the CDR3 is TGTGCCACCAGTGATCCGACCGGGACACTAGGGGAAAAACTGTTTTTT. The chain carries TRBV24-1 and TRBJ1-4; tentative D call: TRBD1 (6 bases). Per the germline V gene, CDR1 is KGHDR and CDR2 is SFDVKD. Trimming took off 3 bases at V and 8 bases at J, with 18 bases between the two ends. There are 16 residues in the CDR3.

The table lists this clone with a few counts. This CDR3 is CASSLLDRVNTEAFF. DNA for the CDR3: TGCGCCAGCAGCTTGCTGGACAGGGTGAACACTGAAGCTTTCTTT. The gene calls are TRBV5-1 and TRBJ1-1; 8 bases map to TRBD1. The CDR3 has 15 amino acids. The J segment lost 0 bases and the V segment lost 1 base, leaving 2 bases of the junction unmatched. CDR1 is SGHRS and CDR2 is YFSETQ in the germline V gene.

The chain couples TRBV6-2 or TRBV6-3 to TRBJ2-2; D gene unclear. This CDR3 has 13 residues. Germline CDR1 and CDR2: MNHEY and SVGEGT. V lost 2 bases and J lost 8, with 9 bases in between. The CDR3 loop reads CASSYPIRGELFF. CDR3 coding DNA: TGTGCCAGCAGTTACCCGATACGGGGGGAGCTGTTTTTT.

The chain combines TRBV2 with TRBJ2-2; no clear D. V was clipped by 2 bases and J by 4 bases, with 8 bases between them. This CDR3 has 14 residues. Germline V gives CDR1 SNHLY, CDR2 FYNNEI. The CDR3: CASSENGGTGELFF. Written as DNA, the CDR3 is TGTGCCAGCAGTGAAAATGGTGGCACCGGGGAGCTGTTTTTT. The full variable domain, in which reference TRBV2 and TRBJ2-2 provide the parts outside the CDR3, is EPEVTQTPSHQVTQMGQEVILRCVPISNHLYFYWYRQILGQKVEFLVSFYNNEISEKSEIFDDQFSVERPDGSNFTLKIRSTKLEDSAMYFCASSENGGTGELFFGEGSRLTVL.

The V gene is TRBV18, the J gene TRBJ1-2; D call uncertain. The CDR3 has 15 residues. Germline loops: CDR1 KGHSH, CDR2 LQKENI. V gave up 1 base and J gave up 2 bases, with 11 bases separating them. The CDR3 coding sequence is TGTGCCAGCTCACCACAGGCAGGATCGAACTATGGCTACACCTTC. This gives the protein CASSPQAGSNYGYTF.

This chain joins TRBV7-9 and TRBJ2-5; 12 bases map to TRBD1. The CDR3 contains 15 residues. The germline CDR1 and CDR2 sequences are SEHNR and FQNEAQ (reference sequence). V was clipped by 6 bases and J by 6 bases; unmatched bases: 8. The chain's CDR3 is CASSTGQGATQTQYF. CDR3 coding DNA: TGTGCCAGCAGTACGGGACAGGGGGCCACCCAGACCCAGTACTTC.

The chain combines TRBV2 with TRBJ2-5; 8 nucleotides match TRBD2. The germline V gene encodes CDR1 SNHLY and CDR2 FYNNEI. This CDR3 is built from 15 residues. V was pared by 5 bases and J by 6 bases, with 11 bases of the junction left unmatched. CDR3 nucleotides: TGTGCCAGCAGTCTCGCCCTGCGGGGGGCCCAGACCCAGTACTTC. Translated, it gives CASSLALRGAQTQYF.

This clone was recorded only once. The chain recombines TRBV16 with TRBJ2-3; D gene unclear. Trimming removed 1 base from V and 0 bases from J, with 5 bases in between. The CDR3 is 14 residues long. The germline V gene has CDR1 KGHSY and CDR2 FQNENV. The CDR3 DNA follows: TGTGCCAGCAGCCAATTGGGAAGCACAGATACGCAGTATTTT. This codes for CASSQLGSTDTQYF.

The chain couples TRBV12-3 or TRBV12-4 to TRBJ1-2; no clear D. The CDR3 runs to 13 residues. V gave up 7 bases and J gave up 1 base, with 10 bases separating them. The DNA for the CDR3 is TGTGCCAGCACCCCGGGCAGTAACTATGGCTACACCTTC. This translates into CASTPGSNYGYTF.

There are a few counts of this clone. V usage is TRBV7-9 and J usage is TRBJ2-1; weak D call: TRBD2 (6 bases). Germline lookup yields CDR1 SEHNR and CDR2 FQNEAQ (reference sequence). The CDR3 covers 16 residues. Trimming took off 5 bases at V and 1 base at J, with 15 bases between the two ends. As DNA, the CDR3 is TGTGCCAGCAGCCTGGCTCGGGGGTCATCCTACAATGAGCAGTTCTTC. Translation gives CASSLARGSSYNEQFF.